A selection of T cell receptor beta chains follows, all from one sample in a study of cytomegalovirus exposure and HLA in healthy donors. Clones were read by immunoSEQ multiplex PCR, and TCRdb kept only the in-frame ones, dropping some. The sample lists about 130,000 clones, 65% to 80% occurring once. The source material was PBMCs. The receptors were sampled from a human donor in good health. Each CDR3 is given with its conserved first and last residue. Each record gives: CDR3 protein, CDR3 DNA, J gene, D gene, clone size, V gene. A D gene is named only where the DNA matches it firmly. Clone size is shown for a subset of rows, as once, few, many or a class of expanded clone.

CASSTLQGSGANVLTF TGTGCCAGTAGTACGTTACAGGGGTCTGGGGCCAACGTCCTGACTTTC TRBJ2-6 TRBD1 NA TRBV19
CASSQMQGASYEQYF TGCGCCAGCAGCCAAATGCAGGGGGCCTCCTACGAGCAGTACTTC TRBJ2-7 TRBD1 NA TRBV5-1
CASRIGQTNTEAFF TGTGCCAGCAGGATTGGACAAACGAACACTGAAGCTTTCTTT TRBJ1-1 NA NA TRBV6-6
CASSPREEAYEQYF TGTGCCAGCAGCCCCCGGGAGGAGGCCTACGAGCAGTACTTC TRBJ2-7 TRBD2 once TRBV2
CASSVGGATEAFF TGTGCCAGCAGCGTCGGGGGGGCCACTGAAGCTTTCTTT TRBJ1-1 NA NA TRBV9
CASSSFGTGVGGYTF TGTGCCAGCAGCTCATTCGGGACAGGGGTTGGAGGCTACACCTTC TRBJ1-2 TRBD1 NA TRBV7-2
CASRLAGVNTGELFF TGTGCCAGCAGGCTAGCGGGGGTAAACACCGGGGAGCTGTTTTTT TRBJ2-2 TRBD2 NA TRBV6-1
CASSLVGGNDYEQYF TGTGCCAGCAGCTTAGTAGGGGGTAATGACTACGAGCAGTACTTC TRBJ2-7 NA NA TRBV11-2
CASSIGGGGSPLHF TGTGCCAGTAGTATAGGCGGGGGCGGATCACCCCTCCACTTT TRBJ1-6 NA NA TRBV19
CASSLGPLTGPPRGEQFF TGTGCCAGCAGCCTCGGTCCGTTGACAGGCCCGCCGAGGGGAGAGCAGTTCTTC TRBJ2-1 NA NA TRBV7-6
CASSSLTGYGETQYF TGTGCCAGTAGTAGTCTGACAGGGTACGGAGAGACCCAGTACTTC TRBJ2-5 TRBD1 NA TRBV19
CASSPRGSNEKLFF TGTGCCAGCAGCCCGCGGGGCTCTAATGAAAAACTGTTTTTT TRBJ1-4 NA NA TRBV7-9
CASSQAARRGTEAFF TGTGCCAGTAGCCAGGCAGCCCGGCGGGGAACTGAAGCTTTCTTT TRBJ1-1 NA NA TRBV19
CASSWDRRAQPQHF TGTGCCAGCAGTTGGGACAGGAGGGCTCAGCCCCAGCATTTT TRBJ1-5 TRBD1 NA TRBV6-1
CASSMDRGHYGYTF TGCGCCAGCAGCATGGACAGGGGACACTATGGCTACACCTTC TRBJ1-2 TRBD1 NA TRBV5-1
CASRGTSGDLSYNEQFF TGTGCCAGCAGGGGGACTAGCGGGGACCTCTCCTACAATGAGCAGTTCTTC TRBJ2-1 TRBD2 NA TRBV28
CASSPTGTAERYF TGCGCCAGCAGCCCCACCGGGACAGCCGAGCGGTACTTC TRBJ2-7 TRBD1 NA TRBV5-1
CASCADGGYTEAFF TGTGCCAGCTGCGCTGACGGGGGATATACTGAAGCTTTCTTT TRBJ1-1 NA NA TRBV6-1
CASSLGQGAAYEQYF TGTGCCAGCAGCTTGGGACAGGGGGCAGCTTACGAGCAGTACTTC TRBJ2-7 TRBD1 few TRBV7-9
CASGDRGYYDGYTF TGTGCCAGCGGAGACCGCGGTTATTACGATGGCTACACCTTC TRBJ1-2 NA NA TRBV6-5
CASSFGQLYGYTF TGTGCCAGCAGCTTTGGACAGCTCTATGGCTACACCTTC TRBJ1-2 NA NA TRBV5-1
CASSIDFSYEQYF TGTGCCAGTAGTATTGACTTCTCCTACGAGCAGTACTTC TRBJ2-7 NA NA TRBV19
CASSYSLYEQYF TGTGCCAGCAGTTACTCCCTCTACGAGCAGTACTTC TRBJ2-7 NA NA TRBV6-5
CASDTRPFGNTIYF TGTGCCAGTGACACAAGGCCTTTTGGAAACACCATATATTTT TRBJ1-3 NA NA TRBV2
CASSRKQGYTEAFF TGTGCCAGCAGTCGCAAACAGGGTTACACTGAAGCTTTCTTT TRBJ1-1 NA NA TRBV27
CASSLAQQGASYNEQFF TGTGCCAGCAGCTTAGCTCAACAGGGGGCGTCCTACAATGAGCAGTTCTTC TRBJ2-1 TRBD1 NA TRBV13
CASSPGDRNSYEQYF TGTGCCAGCAGCCCGGGGGACAGGAACTCCTACGAGCAGTACTTC TRBJ2-7 TRBD1 once TRBV9
CASSQEVGVTEAFF TGTGCCAGCAGCCAAGAGGTCGGGGTGACTGAAGCTTTCTTT TRBJ1-1 NA NA TRBV4-2
CASSPWRGASYEQYF TGTGCCAGCAGCCCCTGGCGGGGGGCCTCCTACGAGCAGTACTTC TRBJ2-7 TRBD2 NA TRBV6-1
CASSPGTSAEQFF TGCGCCAGCAGCCCCGGGACTAGCGCCGAGCAGTTCTTC TRBJ2-1 TRBD2 NA TRBV5-1
CASSYSSGAYGYTF TGTGCCAGCAGTTACTCGAGTGGAGCCTATGGCTACACCTTC TRBJ1-2 NA NA TRBV6-6
CASSLDVVAGQDF TGTGCCAGCAGCTTAGATGTAGTGGCAGGGCAAGACTTC TRBJ2-7 NA NA TRBV11-2
CASSSLAGNNEQFF TGTGCCAGCAGTTCACTAGCGGGGAATAATGAGCAGTTCTTC TRBJ2-1 TRBD2 NA TRBV7-6
CASSLVEGAHTEASF TGCGCCAGCAGCTTGGTTGAGGGGGCGCACACTGAAGCTTCCTTT TRBJ1-1 TRBD1 NA TRBV5-1